Following are 2 T cell receptor beta chains from one sample sequenced in a study of T cells in localized non-small cell lung cancer. Sequenced by immunoSEQ multiplex PCR; TCRdb stores in-frame clones only, minus some. Here the sample spans fewer than 45,000 clones, roughly nine tenths being singletons. The material was peripheral blood, obtained before any cancer treatment. These receptors originate from a woman aged 18 to 50 with stage III lung adenocarcinoma.

This clone was seen a few times. The chain is built from TRBV5-1 and TRBJ1-5; D might be TRBD1 (6 bases). This CDR3 is 14 amino acids long. The germline V and J ends were trimmed by 0 bases and 4 bases, with 8 bases remaining between them. Per the germline V gene, CDR1 is SGHRS and CDR2 is YFSETQ. The CDR3 here is CASSLEGGNQPQHF. CDR3 DNA: TGCGCCAGCAGCTTGGAAGGGGGGAATCAGCCCCAGCATTTT.

The chain links TRBV30 to TRBJ1-4, with 7 bases aligning to TRBD1. CDR3 length: 15 amino acids. Germline trimming cut 4 bases from V and 4 bases from J; bases unmatched to any gene: 9. Germline assignment: CDR1 GTSNPN and CDR2 SVGIG (reference sequence). For the CDR3, the DNA is TGTGCCTGGACCCTCCGGGACAGAGTTAATGAAAAACTGTTTTTT. The encoded protein is CAWTLRDRVNEKLFF.